This passage covers 22 T cell receptor beta chains from one sample sequenced in a study of PD-L1 blockade in urothelial cancer (dated by TCRdb to 2015 to 2018). Library preparation was by the immunoSEQ multiplex PCR assay. TCRdb's version of the immuneACCESS table is confined to in-frame rearrangements and falls short of the full clone set. An unresolved V gene accounts for under half of the shortfall where checked; the remainder is of unknown origin. The sample profile shows fewer than 45,000 clones; around 83% of them were found once. The ten biggest clones cover about 16% of the sample. Specimen: PBMCs, collected around atezolizumab (anti-PD-L1) treatment. The receptors derive from a man aged 55-75 years with urothelial cancer.

The chain is built from TRBV11-1 and TRBJ1-1; 9 bases map to TRBD1. J gave up 7 bases and V 5 bases, and 8 bases lay outside the gene matches. Germline values: CDR1 SGHAT, CDR2 FQDESV (reference sequence). The CDR3 extends over 14 amino acids. Here the CDR3 DNA reads TGTGCCAGCAGCCCCGGGACAGGGAGTCTTGAAGCTTTCTTT. The encoded protein is CASSPGTGSLEAFF.

The V and J genes are TRBV14 and TRBJ2-1; D not resolved. Germline V gene data show CDR1 as SGHDN and CDR2 as FVKESK. The CDR3 length is 15 residues. V lost 1 base, J lost 0 bases, and 7 bases lay in between. In nucleotides, the CDR3 is TGTGCCAGCAGCCAAGGGGCTGTCTCCTACAATGAGCAGTTCTTC. Its protein is CASSQGAVSYNEQFF.

This clone is medium-sized by share. The rearrangement links TRBV19 to TRBJ1-5; the D gene is possibly TRBD1 (5 bases). Germline-derived CDR1 and CDR2 are LNHDA and SQIVND (reference sequence). V lost 6 bases and J 5 bases, leaving 14 bases between the germline ends. This CDR3 has 14 residues. For the CDR3, the DNA is TGTGCCAGTAGCCACCAGGGTAATGATCAGCCCCAGCATTTT. Protein: CASSHQGNDQPQHF. Full variable domain (outside the CDR3, taken from reference TRBV19 and TRBJ1-5): DGGITQSPKYLFRKEGQNVTLSCEQNLNHDAMYWYRQDPGQGLRLIYYSQIVNDFQKGDIAEGYSVSREKKESFPLTVTSAQKNPTAFYLCASSHQGNDQPQHFGDGTRLSIL.

This clone has a single count. V gene TRBV19 combines with J gene TRBJ2-7, with TRBD1 matching over 11 bases. CDR1 and CDR2 from the germline V gene are LNHDA and SQIVND (reference sequence). The trim removed 3 bases at V and 2 bases at J, leaving 3 bases unmatched. CDR3 length: 15 residues. The CDR3 loop reads CASSIAGQGAYEQYF. CDR3 DNA sequence: TGTGCCAGTAGTATTGCGGGACAGGGGGCCTACGAGCAGTACTTC.

The chain uses TRBV6-5 and TRBJ1-1; tentative D call: TRBD1 (6 bases). Germline V gene data show CDR1 as MNHEY and CDR2 as SVGAGI. The CDR3 runs to 15 residues. V was trimmed by 0 bases and J by 2 bases, leaving 10 bases between them. The CDR3 DNA sequence: TGTGCCAGCAGTTACTCTAACAGGGCTAACACTGAAGCTTTCTTT. Encoded protein: CASSYSNRANTEAFF.

The V call is TRBV2, the J call TRBJ2-7; D might be TRBD1 (5 bases). The CDR3 sequence is 13 residues long. Germline V CDR1 and CDR2: SNHLY, FYNNEI. V was shortened by 6 bases and J by 7 bases, with 16 bases between the two germline ends. DNA for the CDR3: TGTGCCAGCAGCATGGGGCCCTCCGGGGAGCAGTACTTC. Protein: CASSMGPSGEQYF. The whole variable domain, filled in from reference TRBV2 and TRBJ2-7, reads EPEVTQTPSHQVTQMGQEVILRCVPISNHLYFYWYRQILGQKVEFLVSFYNNEISEKSEIFDDQFSVERPDGSNFTLKIRSTKLEDSAMYFCASSMGPSGEQYFGPGTRLTVT.

This rearrangement joins TRBV19 to TRBJ1-1; D not certain. This CDR3 region has 14 residues. Germline V gives CDR1 LNHDA, CDR2 SQIVND (reference sequence). V was trimmed by 3 bases and J by 1 base, leaving 9 bases between them. CDR3 sequence reads: CASSIRPGNTEAFF. The CDR3 coding sequence is TGTGCCAGTAGTATCCGGCCAGGGAACACTGAAGCTTTCTTT.

V gene TRBV5-6 combines with J gene TRBJ2-3, with a weak D call TRBD1 (7 bases). The CDR3 loop spans 14 amino acids. Germline loops: CDR1 SGHDT, CDR2 YYEEEE. V gave up 4 bases and J gave up 4 bases, with 13 bases separating them. Here the CDR3 DNA reads TGTGCCAGCAGCCCTCAGGGGGGCGCAGATACGCAGTATTTT. The encoded protein is CASSPQGGADTQYF.

J is TRBJ1-4 and V is TRBV2; 11 nucleotides align to TRBD1. With V trimmed by 6 bases and J by 5 bases, 2 bases remained unmatched. CDR1 is SNHLY, CDR2 FYNNEI, per germline. The CDR3 sequence is 14 residues long. The CDR3 loop reads CASSWTGGNEKLFF. In DNA form, the CDR3 reads TGTGCCAGCAGCTGGACAGGGGGCAATGAAAAACTGTTTTTT.

This chain connects TRBV5-1 to TRBJ1-2; 8 positions agree with TRBD1. J gave up 4 bases and V 4 bases, and 6 bases lay outside the gene matches. Per germline, CDR1 SGHRS and CDR2 YFSETQ. The CDR3 sequence is 14 residues long. This CDR3 is CASSEDRDGYGYTF. The DNA for the CDR3 is TGCGCCAGCAGCGAGGACAGGGATGGCTATGGCTACACCTTC.

The chain carries TRBV30 and TRBJ1-2; no firm D call. The CDR3 is made up of 15 amino acids. V shed 5 bases and J shed 2 bases, with 18 bases lying between them. The germline CDR1 and CDR2 sequences are GTSNPN and SVGIG (reference sequence). The chain's CDR3 is CAWFKRTSSNYGYTF. The CDR3 DNA reads as TGTGCCTGGTTCAAGCGGACCTCGTCGAACTATGGCTACACCTTC. The complete variable domain, with remaining parts taken from reference TRBV30 and TRBJ1-2, reads SQTIHQWPATLVQPVGSPLSLECTVEGTSNPNLYWYRQAAGRGLQLLFYSVGIGQISSEVPQNLSASRPQDRQFILSSKKLLLSDSGFYLCAWFKRTSSNYGYTFGSGTRLTVV.

This sequence joins TRBV7-2 and TRBJ1-6, with no clear D. The CDR3 has 14 amino acids. Trimming left V 4 bases short and J 9 bases short, with 13 bases between. Germline CDR1 SGHTA, CDR2 FQGNSA. CDR3 sequence reads: CASSSLRTGSPLHF. The CDR3 DNA reads as TGTGCCAGCAGCTCCCTTCGCACGGGTTCACCCCTCCACTTT. Drawing the rest from reference TRBV7-2 and TRBJ1-6, the complete variable domain is GAGVSQSPSNKVTEKGKDVELRCDPISGHTALYWYRQSLGQGLEFLIYFQGNSAPDKSGLPSDRFSAERTGGSVSTLTIQRTQQEDSAVYLCASSSLRTGSPLHFGNGTRLTVT.

The chain has TRBV10-1 and TRBJ2-2; unclear D gene. CDR1 and CDR2 from the germline V gene are WNHNN and SYGVQD (reference sequence). With 6 bases removed from V and 4 bases from J, the gap between germline ends came to 12 bases. This CDR3 comprises 14 residues. The DNA of the CDR3 is TGCGCCAGCAGGGAGACTGCCTTCACCGGGGAGCTGTTTTTT. It encodes CASRETAFTGELFF.

The chain combines TRBV28 with TRBJ2-1; D is unresolved. The germline V gene has CDR1 MDHEN and CDR2 SYDVKM. CDR3 size: 12 residues. V gave up 7 bases and J gave up 9 bases, with 13 bases separating them. The CDR3 spells CASTPQVGEQFF. CDR3 DNA sequence: TGTGCCAGCACCCCCCAAGTCGGTGAGCAGTTCTTC.

The chain has TRBV13 and TRBJ1-6; D is unresolved. V lost 5 bases to trimming and J lost 10 bases, with 18 bases between them. CDR3 length: 15 amino acids. CDR1 and CDR2 from the germline V gene are PRHDT and FYEKMQ (reference sequence). CDR3 DNA sequence: TGTGCCAGCAGCGCTTACAACCCCGGGGAGTCACCCCTCCACTTT. Its protein is CASSAYNPGESPLHF.

J is TRBJ2-7 and V is TRBV10-2; D uncertain. The CDR3 covers 14 residues. The ends were cut back, 7 bases at V and 4 bases at J, with 17 bases in the middle. Germline CDR1 and CDR2: WSHSY and SAAADI. In nucleotides, the CDR3 is TGCGCCAGCACCGCCGCTCCAGGCCCTTACGAGCAGTACTTC. Translated, it gives CASTAAPGPYEQYF.

V gene TRBV7-2 combines with J gene TRBJ2-5; no definite D call. The better agreement between TRBJ2-7 and the DNA end casts doubt on the J call. The CDR3 length is 14 residues. Germline CDR1 SGHTA, CDR2 FQGNSA. In DNA form, the CDR3 reads TGTGCCAGCAGCTTGCCGATCGCCTCCTACGAGCAGTACTTC. Protein product: CASSLPIASYEQYF.

The count of this clone is one. The gene calls are TRBV18 and TRBJ1-2; TRBD1 is a possible D gene (6 bases). There are 13 residues in the CDR3. The germline V gene encodes CDR1 KGHSH and CDR2 LQKENI. Trimming pared 3 bases from V and 5 bases from J, leaving 10 bases between. CDR3 amino acids: CASSPDSRYGYTF. In nucleotides, the CDR3 is TGTGCCAGCTCACCGGACAGTCGGTATGGCTACACCTTC. Drawing the rest from reference TRBV18 and TRBJ1-2, the complete variable domain is NAGVMQNPRHLVRRRGQEARLRCSPMKGHSHVYWYRQLPEEGLKFMVYLQKENIIDESGMPKERFSAEFPKEGPSILRIQQVVRGDSAAYFCASSPDSRYGYTFGSGTRLTVV.

The gene calls are TRBV19 and TRBJ2-7, with TRBD1 matching over 7 bases. Germline trimming cut 4 bases from V and 1 base from J; bases unmatched to any gene: 4. The length of the CDR3 is 14 residues. The germline gives CDR1 LNHDA, CDR2 SQIVND (reference sequence). The DNA for the CDR3 is TGTGCCAGTAGTACCGTGGACAGGTCCTACGAGCAGTACTTC. It yields the protein CASSTVDRSYEQYF.

The DNA of the CDR3 is TGTGCCAGCAGCTTAGACGACAGGGAAGGAGAGACCCAGTACTTC. Translation: CASSLDDREGETQYF. This sequence joins TRBV7-8 and TRBJ2-5, with 7 bases that match TRBD1. The ends lost 1 base at V and 4 bases at J; junction bases unmatched: 6. The CDR3 runs 15 residues. Germline V gene data show CDR1 as SGHVS and CDR2 as FQNEAQ.

This chain uses TRBV29-1 with TRBJ1-2; unclear D gene. Germline V gene sequence: CDR1 SQVTM, CDR2 ANQGSEA. The germline V and J ends were trimmed by 3 bases and 9 bases, with 17 bases remaining between them. The CDR3 spans 13 residues. In DNA form, the CDR3 reads TGCAGCGTTGACTCCGATAGCGGGCAAAGCTACACCTTC. It codes for CSVDSDSGQSYTF.

The chain carries TRBV5-1 and TRBJ2-7; 9 positions match TRBD2. This CDR3 has 13 amino acids. Germline CDR1 SGHRS, CDR2 YFSETQ. V lost 7 bases to trimming and J lost 2 bases; unmatched junction nucleotides: 4. The CDR3 coding sequence is TGCGCCAGCGGACTAGCGAGTACCTACGAGCAGTACTTC. This encodes CASGLASTYEQYF.